The clone carrying this TCR beta chain was seen many times. The data were obtained in a study of identical twins. Germline V gene lookup returns CDR1 DFQATT and CDR2 SNEGSKA (reference sequence). V lost 3 bases and J lost 2, with 15 bases in between. This CDR3 comprises 15 residues. TCRdb analysed the 5' RACE reads with MiXCR anew, one entry per CDR3 protein. This table has approximately 690,000 distinct CDR3 sequences, roughly 6.2% appearing once. V and J are TRBV20-1 and TRBJ2-3; D gene ambiguous. The TCR sequence derives from a man between 18 and 35 years old in good health. What was sequenced was naive T cells sorted from blood. The CDR3 reads CSASTSLGPTDTQYF. DNA for the CDR3: TGCAGTGCTAGTACCAGTCTAGGCCCCACAGATACGCAGTATTTT.